This section outlines one T cell receptor (beta chain) sequence together with its context. Assay execution proceeded at the deep level. Once extracted for a subset, genomic DNA was divided evenly among several immunoSEQ plates. In the original analysis: Filtering differed, since immunoSEQ gave only junction sequences and no quality scores. Clones were read by immunoSEQ multiplex PCR, and TCRdb kept only the in-frame ones, dropping some. The D gene and trimming were derived from the DNA, and the V and J assignments and clone size from that table. This sample has a few hundred thousand clones, with roughly 80% found just once. These data belong to a study of shared clonotypes between healthy human individuals. Each unsorted sample relied on some 90 million PBMCs as its source of genomic DNA. Sequencing was done on a sample of PBMCs. This sequence originates from a woman aged 40 to 50 in good health. Some clones in this sample may be carry-over from other donors' samples.

CDR3 sequence reads: CATSRDSFSYEQYF. The CDR3 region has the DNA TGTGCCACCAGCAGGGACTCCTTCTCCTACGAGCAGTACTTC. This rearrangement joins TRBV15 to TRBJ2-7; D may be TRBD2 (5 bases). Trimming took off 3 bases at V and 0 bases at J, with 9 bases between the two ends. The CDR3 runs to 14 residues. CDR1 is LNHNV and CDR2 is YYDKDF in the germline V gene (reference sequence).